The T cell receptor (beta chain) described here comes from a study of cytomegalovirus exposure and HLA in healthy donors (dated 2017 in TCRdb). Study-level background: In an earlier analysis of under 600 of the donors, less than 350 Gb of sequence data and 117 million unique TCR beta sequences from 150 million to 200 million T cells were reported. About 320 gigabases of sequencing data and 70 million to 85 million unique TCR sequences were included in an early release covering roughly 600 HLA-typed donors. The genetic ancestry cluster associated with self-reported Caucasian donors included about 81% of the approximately 430 genotyped donors. The study aimed to test whether cataloging public T cell receptors could reveal signatures of past pathogen exposure. The T cell repertoires of 666 subjects were profiled by immunosequencing and related to cytomegalovirus serostatus. Along with the roughly 700-subject first cohort, a separate validation cohort of over a hundred different subjects was used. The study combined high-throughput TCR immunosequencing, statistical association of individual TCRs with disease status, and machine learning to predict cytomegalovirus infection status. A later analysis re-analyzed previously published TCR beta repertoires from 600 to 850 donors and added high-resolution HLA genotyping to study TCR occurrence patterns. Rather than drawing on any new phenotypic data, the later analysis identified candidate immune exposures from TCR beta sequences and the way those sequences occurred across donors. In an earlier analysis of a few hundred of the donors, high-throughput TCR beta sequencing was used to judge whether each TCR beta V gene segment behaved as functional or pseudogenic. Alongside the repertoire data, information on donor age, sex, ethnicity and CMV serostatus was compiled. A later genetic analysis took genome-wide SNP genotypes for about 65% of the 666 donors and used that subset as a discovery cohort. Every discovery cohort repertoire had been produced on one sequencing platform. Class I and class II HLA loci were covered by the typing at four-digit resolution. Typing coverage varied by locus: roughly 629-630 donors for A, B, C, DRB1 and DQB1; more than 500 for DQA1; more than 600 for DPA1; approximately 490 for DPB1. Because of strong linkage in the cohort, five DR-DQ haplotypes were treated as single units for association and clustering. Across about 370 genotyped donors of the cohort, an average of approximately 240,000 unique TCR beta nucleotide sequences per donor were sequenced, and roughly a sixth of those sequences were non-productive. The paper as a whole reports these results and caveats: Only TCR beta chains were sequenced in this cohort, and the absence of alpha or paired-chain data limited detectable features. In a later analysis, HLA-associated TCR beta chains showed more clonal expansion and lower generation probabilities than non-associated chains that were equally common. According to a later genetic analysis, donors in an Asian-associated ancestry cluster had fewer N-insertions in productive TCRs than the roughly 670-donor mean. Because the 87-base-pair reads could not distinguish some IMGT-functional V segments, including TRBV6-2 and TRBV6-3, those segments were excluded. The classifier was reported to diagnose cytomegalovirus status with high specificity and sensitivity in both the original and validation cohorts. A cluster of highly shared sequence variants was judged likely to be a technical artifact of the sequencing pipeline. Because HLA typing was unavailable for some donors at each locus, only the typed subset was used in association tests. Linkage disequilibrium might explain the correlated functional status among segregating V segments, but an unknown experimental factor could not be ruled out. According to a later analysis, parvovirus B19, influenza, CMV and Epstein-Barr virus appeared linked to several top co-occurrence clusters. For the cohort, immune exposure information was limited to CMV serostatus. At a false discovery rate of 0.05, a later analysis linked roughly 17,000 TCR beta sequences to specific HLA alleles. Strong co-occurrence of HLA alleles, especially DR and DQ, made assigning TCR associations to individual alleles difficult. Broadly in line with IMGT annotations, most TCR beta V segments showed up in productive rearrangements about 87% or about 30% of the time in an earlier analysis of approximately 640 of the donors. A total of roughly 160 TCR beta chains were listed by the study as associated with cytomegalovirus. A further reported finding was that TCR beta sequences accurately predicted the HLA-A and HLA-B alleles for most subjects in the first cohort. A later analysis found that most CMV-associated TCR beta chains appeared HLA-restricted, with HLA associations seemingly driven largely by CMV exposure. Sequencing depth was assumed to be roughly uniform across donors in the presence/absence analyses, though that assumption may not hold. According to the authors, the approach could potentially be generalized to other disease states and immunological phenotypes. Across donors, most TCR sequences were observed very rarely, whereas some public TCRs were present in many individuals. According to a later analysis, TCR association rates differed among HLA loci, with DRB1 alleles showing the most associated TCRs and HLA-C alleles showing the fewest. V-gene and J-gene trimming of TCR beta chains was associated with a missense DCLRE1C variant in a later genetic analysis, and the association was replicated in an independent cohort. A few of the identified cytomegalovirus-associated TCR beta chains were confirmed in vitro to be specific for cytomegalovirus antigens. The earlier analysis of 587 of the donors excluded over 15 rarely observed V segments, including chromosome 9 orphons, because counts were too low.

The library was prepared using the immunoSEQ multiplex PCR assay. For the multiplex PCR, a mixture combining 60 forward primers for TCR Vbeta segments and 13 reverse primers for TCR Jbeta segments was used. The CDR3 region of rearranged TCR beta genes was amplified from genomic DNA by a multiplex PCR assay. On the Illumina HiSeq System, the amplified TCR beta libraries were sequenced as 87-base-pair reads. On the authors' methods: A later analysis tallied 75 million to 95 million unique TCR beta chains across the 600 to 700 repertoires, and around 9.9 million of those chains were shared by two or more donors. Raw reads were error-corrected and collapsed into unique sequences with a nearest-neighbor algorithm that merged closely related sequences to remove PCR and sequencing errors. To assign V, D and J gene segments, CDR3 sequences were aligned to IMGT reference sequences. For a sequence to be retained, at least a six-nucleotide match to both a V gene segment and a J gene segment was required. A rearrangement was called productive if the CDR3 had no stop codons and remained in frame with V and J, and every other rearrangement was called non-productive. Following IMGT convention, CDR3 was defined as the stretch from the second conserved V-encoded cysteine to the conserved J-encoded phenylalanine. The earlier analysis of some 550 of the donors excluded any sequence lacking an unambiguous match to a single V gene segment. An earlier analysis of 500 to 600 of the donors classified V segments as functional when productive rearrangements were above 56.7% and as segregating when the standard deviation between donors was above 5%. To diagnose cytomegalovirus status from the catalog of TCR beta chain sequences, a statistical classification framework was built. V and J gene assignment, in a later analysis, came from comparing TCR nucleotide sequences with IMGT/GENE-DB human TR gene sequences. A later analysis assigned CDR3 sequences and most-parsimonious VDJ recombination scenarios with the TCRdist pipeline. In a later analysis, each TCR beta chain was defined by its CDR3 amino acid sequence together with its V-gene family, and reads without a unique V-gene family were excluded. In a later analysis, approximately 590 highly shared, low-generation-probability nucleotide sequences were removed to address suspected cross-contamination and a sequencing artifact. For each public chain, a later analysis derived a clonal expansion index from normalized ranks of inferred template counts within each repertoire. In a later analysis, generation probabilities were computed with a VDJ recombination model fitted to out-of-frame rearrangements, and the resulting probabilities were checked against IGoR. Hypergeometric tests were used in a later analysis to score TCR-TCR, TCR-HLA and TCR-CMV co-occurrence, with a repertoire-size bias correction applied to the TCR pairs. False discovery rates were estimated in a later analysis by permuting HLA or CMV assignments 20 times. In a later analysis, co-occurring TCRs were grouped with DBSCAN, and TCRdist sequence similarity was added when clustering was performed within HLA-allele-positive subsets. Repertoires with fewer than 30,000 or more than 120,000 public chains were left out of co-occurrence clustering, as were four to six repertoires with anomalous nucleotide sharing. Imported from immuneACCESS, the table was reduced by TCRdb to in-frame sequences with V and J called. These copies leave out some clones; in studies compared against another copy, an unresolved V gene accounts for under half, and the cause of the remainder is not known. D and trimming were read from the DNA, whereas the V and J calls and clone size are those reported in that table. The sample contains some 140,000 clones, 75% to 80% of them found a single time. The biggest ten clones account for about 1.1% of the sample.

This clone was picked up a small number of times. The target of this receptor is not known. Nothing much larger sits one base from this clone, and base qualities are not available. CDR1 and CDR2 were assigned from the germline V gene as LGHNA and YSLEER. The CDR3 runs 16 residues from the cysteine to the phenylalanine. Kept here is only the CDR3 DNA, which spans 48 bases and is read in frame from base 1. V is cut by 1 base and J by 4 bases, and the space between the germline ends is 15 bases. In total, roughly 670 healthy bone marrow donors made up the cohort. All cohort members were sampled while nominally healthy, although unrecorded immune exposures were likely present. The donor tested CMV seronegative, placing the donor among the 352 seronegative members of the cohort. A peripheral blood sample was collected from each donor, and TCR beta sequencing was performed on peripheral blood mononuclear cells. Genomic DNA was extracted from the blood cell samples with the Qiagen DNeasy Blood Extraction Kit.

The TCR sequence derives from a male donor in good health and CMV-seronegative. Sequencing used PBMCs. The rearranged chain carries TRBV4-3 and TRBJ2-3; the D gene is perhaps TRBD1, on 6 matching bases. The CDR3 sequence is CASSQGYRDTPDTQYF. The DNA reads as follows: TGCGCCAGCAGCCAAGGGTACAGGGACACCCCAGATACGCAGTATTTT.